This TCR beta chain derives from a study of blood T cell repertoires in COVID-19. Study overall: PBMCs, B-cell-depleted T cells, or T cells were the source of the cDNA or gDNA that made up the material.

Original analysis: Nucleated cell counts were estimated from reference gene primer amplification. The data were produced by immunoSEQ multiplex PCR, yet TCRdb's version contains in-frame clones alone and is incomplete. That table supplies the V and J calls and clone size; D and trimming were determined from the DNA. Among roughly 200,000 clones listed, about 81% were seen once. The V gene end was trimmed by 5 bases and the J gene end by 1 base; junction bases not matched to a gene: 5. The germline V gene has CDR1 SGHAT and CDR2 FQNNGV. This CDR3 spans 16 amino acids. The Seattle patients, enrolled during active infection, were followed longitudinally.

Material for sequencing was peripheral blood. The chain employs TRBV11-2 and TRBJ2-3, with 11 positions matching TRBD2. This clonotype was obtained from a woman of 80 years or more with COVID-19, enrolled during active disease. The CDR3 protein is CASSPGLAVGTDTQYF. CDR3 nucleotides: TGTGCCAGCAGCCCGGGACTAGCGGTTGGCACAGATACGCAGTATTTT.